This passage covers 16 T cell receptor beta chains from one sample sequenced in a study of cytomegalovirus exposure and HLA in healthy donors. The method was immunoSEQ multiplex PCR; TCRdb's version includes in-frame clones alone and lacks a portion of them. The sample carries roughly 70,000 clones, roughly 80% recorded once. Material: PBMCs. Receptor source: a young man in good health and CMV-seronegative.

This clone was seen a handful of times. V gene TRBV12-5 combines with J gene TRBJ1-1, with D possibly matching TRBD1 (6 bases). This CDR3 has 14 amino acids. The V and J ends lost 7 bases and 1 base respectively, with 13 bases between them. The germline V gene encodes CDR1 LGHNT and CDR2 FRNRAP. CDR3: CASAPDSTNTEAFF. CDR3 nucleotides: TGTGCTAGTGCCCCGGACAGTACGAACACTGAAGCTTTCTTT.

V usage is TRBV6-5 and J usage is TRBJ2-7; TRBD1 aligns across 12 bases. Germline assignment: CDR1 MNHEY and CDR2 SVGAGI. Germline trimming cut 6 bases from V and 7 bases from J; bases unmatched to any gene: 10. CDR3 length: 15 residues. The CDR3 reads CASRPPGQGAGEQYF. CDR3 nucleotide sequence: TGTGCCAGCAGGCCTCCGGGACAGGGGGCGGGAGAGCAGTACTTC.

The chain carries TRBV18 and TRBJ2-5; 9 bases align to TRBD2. V shed 2 bases, J shed 12 bases, and the junction held 19 bases outside the gene matches. Per germline, CDR1 KGHSH and CDR2 LQKENI. The CDR3 runs 17 residues. The CDR3 protein is CASSPTTGGRGATREYF. In nucleotides, the CDR3 is TGTGCCAGCTCACCAACCACAGGCGGGAGGGGAGCAACGAGGGAGTACTTC.

The chain joins TRBV13 to TRBJ1-2; D not resolved. V lost 0 bases to trimming and J lost 7 bases, with 15 bases between them. Germline CDR1 reads PRHDT; CDR2 reads FYEKMQ (reference sequence). The CDR3 totals 15 residues. In nucleotides, the CDR3 is TGTGCCAGCAGCTTAGGCCGGCCGGCGGCCTCTGGCTACACCTTC. It encodes CASSLGRPAASGYTF.

The chain has TRBV5-4 and TRBJ2-3, with D perhaps TRBD2 (5 bases). Germline V gives CDR1 SGHNT, CDR2 YYREEE (reference sequence). The V gene lost 6 bases and the J gene lost 2 bases, with 13 bases spanning the gap. This CDR3 has 14 amino acids. The DNA for the CDR3 is TGTGCCAGCACCCTCGGCGGGTACACAGATACGCAGTATTTT. As protein: CASTLGGYTDTQYF.

V gene TRBV7-9 combines with J gene TRBJ1-1; TRBD1 matches at 11 bases. Trimming took 3 bases from V and 0 from J; bases not matched to a gene: 3. CDR1 is SEHNR, CDR2 FQNEAQ, per germline (reference sequence). The CDR3 is made up of 16 amino acids. CDR3 in amino acids: CASSFPGQGVNTEAFF. The CDR3 region has the DNA TGTGCCAGCAGCTTTCCGGGACAGGGGGTGAACACTGAAGCTTTCTTT.

This clone showed up just once. The gene calls are TRBV7-9 and TRBJ1-1; no definite D call. The CDR3 extends over 16 amino acids. Germline V lookup: CDR1 SEHNR, CDR2 FQNEAQ (reference sequence). V was pared by 4 bases and J by 5 bases, with 20 bases between. In DNA form, the CDR3 reads TGTGCCAGCAGCTCCTACCTTGATGCCAGAGGGACTGAAGCTTTCTTT. It encodes CASSSYLDARGTEAFF.

This chain connects TRBV6-5 to TRBJ1-1; perhaps TRBD1 as D (6 bases). The germline gives CDR1 MNHEY, CDR2 SVGAGI. Trimming took off 2 bases at V and 0 bases at J, with 10 bases between the two ends. The CDR3 runs to 15 residues. CDR3 region: CASSYADSLNTEAFF. CDR3 DNA sequence: TGTGCCAGCAGTTACGCGGACAGCTTGAACACTGAAGCTTTCTTT.

The chain combines TRBV19 with TRBJ2-2; D uncertain. From germline, CDR1 is LNHDA and CDR2 SQIVND (reference sequence). This CDR3 is 14 amino acids long. Between the trimmed V and J ends, which lost 3 bases and 7 bases, there was a span of 12 bases. CDR3 sequence reads: CASSIPSFFGELFF. Written as DNA, the CDR3 is TGTGCCAGTAGTATTCCTAGTTTCTTCGGGGAGCTGTTTTTT. Complete variable domain (other parts from reference TRBV19 and TRBJ2-2): DGGITQSPKYLFRKEGQNVTLSCEQNLNHDAMYWYRQDPGQGLRLIYYSQIVNDFQKGDIAEGYSVSREKKESFPLTVTSAQKNPTAFYLCASSIPSFFGELFFGEGSRLTVL.

This chain uses TRBV5-1 with TRBJ2-4; 14 bases line up with TRBD2. CDR1 is SGHRS and CDR2 is YFSETQ in the germline V gene. J gave up 2 bases and V 3 bases, and 13 bases lay outside the gene matches. CDR3 length: 20 residues. CDR3 nucleotide sequence: TGCGCCAGCAGCTCCATCGCCGGGACTAGCGGGGGCCAACCCAAAAACATTCAGTACTTC. The encoded protein is CASSSIAGTSGGQPKNIQYF.

The rearrangement joins TRBV6-6 to TRBJ1-5; D perhaps matches TRBD1 (5 bases). Trimming removed 7 bases from V and 7 bases from J, with 11 bases in between. Per the germline V gene, CDR1 is MNHNY and CDR2 is SVGAGI (reference sequence). This CDR3 spans 12 amino acids. The CDR3 coding sequence is TGTGCCAGCATAGGGGCGGAACAGCCCCAGCATTTT. Amino acid sequence: CASIGAEQPQHF.

The chain combines TRBV6-5 with TRBJ2-1; possibly TRBD1 for D (6 bases). The CDR3 is made up of 15 amino acids. V lost 0 bases and J lost 5, with 11 bases in between. Germline assignment: CDR1 MNHEY and CDR2 SVGAGI. As DNA, the CDR3 is TGTGCCAGCAGTTACTCGGGACACGGGGACAATGAGCAGTTCTTC. Translating gives CASSYSGHGDNEQFF.

The rearrangement joins TRBV6-1 to TRBJ1-5, with 8 bases fitting TRBD1. This CDR3 has 13 amino acids. Germline CDR1 MNHNS, CDR2 SASEGT. The trim removed 10 bases at V and 5 bases at J, leaving 7 bases unmatched. The chain's CDR3 is CATETGEHQPQHF. The DNA of the CDR3 is TGTGCCACCGAGACAGGGGAGCATCAGCCCCAGCATTTT.

J is TRBJ1-2 and V is TRBV5-1, with a possible D match to TRBD1 (5 bases). Trimming stripped 4 bases from V and 3 bases from J, with 13 bases between. There are 14 residues in the CDR3. Germline CDR1 and CDR2: SGHRS and YFSETQ. The CDR3 spells CASSARGFDYGYTF. In nucleotides, the CDR3 is TGCGCCAGCAGCGCAAGGGGATTTGACTATGGCTACACCTTC. The complete variable domain, with remaining parts taken from reference TRBV5-1 and TRBJ1-2, reads KAGVTQTPRYLIKTRGQQVTLSCSPISGHRSVSWYQQTPGQGLQFLFEYFSETQRNKGNFPGRFSGRQFSNSRSEMNVSTLELGDSALYLCASSARGFDYGYTFGSGTRLTVV.

This clone has just one count. This chain joins TRBV6-5 and TRBJ2-7; 7 nucleotides agree with TRBD1. The CDR3 has 15 amino acids. J lost 5 bases, V lost 0 bases, and 7 bases had no gene match. Germline V lookup: CDR1 MNHEY, CDR2 SVGAGI. The CDR3 coding sequence is TGTGCCAGCAGTTACTCGTCCCAGGGGGTTGACGAGCAGTACTTC. Translating it yields CASSYSSQGVDEQYF.

This clone appeared once. J is TRBJ2-5 and V is TRBV29-1; no clear D. V gave up 2 bases and J gave up 7 bases, with 14 bases separating them. Germline loops: CDR1 SQVTM, CDR2 ANQGSEA. This CDR3 has 13 residues. In DNA, the CDR3 is TGCAGCGTTGAAATGACCGTCTCAGGGACCCAGTACTTC. Its translation: CSVEMTVSGTQYF. Together with reference TRBV29-1 and TRBJ2-5, the CDR3 gives the full variable domain: SAVISQKPSRDICQRGTSLTIQCQVDSQVTMMFWYRQQPGQSLTLIATANQGSEATYESGFVIDKFPISRPNLTFSTLTVSNMSPEDSSIYLCSVEMTVSGTQYFGPGTRLLVL.